The 8 T cell receptor beta chains given below trace back to one sample, sequenced in a study of blood T cell repertoires in COVID-19. Assay used: immunoSEQ multiplex PCR; TCRdb lists only in-frame clones, some missing. The table includes more than 65,000 clones, 89% detected once. Source material: peripheral blood. These receptors were collected from a middle-aged man with acute or convalescent COVID-19.

This chain links TRBV5-1 with TRBJ1-2; D might be TRBD1 (6 bases). V lost 0 bases to trimming and J lost 4 bases, with 13 bases between them. The germline V gene has CDR1 SGHRS and CDR2 YFSETQ. This CDR3 spans 15 amino acids. For the CDR3, the DNA is TGCGCCAGCAGCTTGGTCCGCGGGGGCGGCTATGGCTACACCTTC. It codes for CASSLVRGGGYGYTF. Complete variable domain (other parts from reference TRBV5-1 and TRBJ1-2): KAGVTQTPRYLIKTRGQQVTLSCSPISGHRSVSWYQQTPGQGLQFLFEYFSETQRNKGNFPGRFSGRQFSNSRSEMNVSTLELGDSALYLCASSLVRGGGYGYTFGSGTRLTVV.

The chain carries TRBV7-8 and TRBJ1-1; no reliable D call. CDR3 length: 13 amino acids. Germline CDR1 reads SGHVS; CDR2 reads FQNEAQ. The ends were cut back, 2 bases at V and 0 bases at J, with 4 bases in the middle. The CDR3 is CASSLIMNTEAFF. The CDR3 nucleotides read TGTGCCAGCAGCTTAATCATGAACACTGAAGCTTTCTTT.

The chain is built from TRBV6-1 and TRBJ1-5; possibly TRBD1 for D (6 bases). The CDR3 totals 13 residues. Trimming stripped 2 bases from V and 7 bases from J, with 9 bases between. Germline-derived CDR1 and CDR2 are MNHNS and SASEGT. CDR3 sequence: CASSETGQQPQHF. The CDR3 DNA follows: TGTGCCAGCAGTGAAACGGGACAACAGCCCCAGCATTTT.

Here the CDR3 reads CASSKARGNYEQYV. As DNA, the CDR3 is TGTGCCAGCAGCAAAGCGCGGGGGAACTACGAGCAGTACGTC. The chain uses TRBV21-1 and TRBJ2-7; TRBD2, as called in the table, went unchecked against the DNA. TRBV21-1 is given as a pseudogene. The CDR3 loop spans 14 amino acids.

The V gene is TRBV27, the J gene TRBJ1-2, with D perhaps TRBD1 (6 bases). V was clipped by 6 bases and J by 8 bases, with 16 bases between them. CDR3 size: 13 residues. From germline, CDR1 is MNHEY and CDR2 SMNVEV (reference sequence). The CDR3, as DNA: TGTGCCAGCAGCCAAAGCCGCGGGGGCGGCTACACCTTC. It yields the protein CASSQSRGGGYTF.

The chain links TRBV11-2 to TRBJ2-2, with 8 nucleotides matching TRBD1. Losses at the gene ends were 0 bases for V and 5 bases for J; bases not matched to a gene: 5. Germline assignment: CDR1 SGHAT and CDR2 FQNNGV. The CDR3 consists of 16 residues. The CDR3 is CASSLDRGRNTGELFF. The CDR3 bases are TGTGCCAGCAGCTTAGACAGGGGGCGAAATACCGGGGAGCTGTTTTTT.

The V gene is TRBV6-2 or TRBV6-3, the J gene TRBJ1-2; TRBD1 matches 7 bases. The CDR3 contains 15 residues. Per the germline V gene, CDR1 is MNHEY and CDR2 is SVGEGT. The ends lost 6 bases at V and 4 bases at J; junction bases unmatched: 11. The DNA for the CDR3 is TGTGCCAGCAGCTCAGCCGGGACAGACTCCTATGGCTACACCTTC. Its translation is CASSSAGTDSYGYTF.

Only one count was recorded for this clone. V and J are TRBV7-3 and TRBJ1-4; D unclear. Trimming cost V 5 bases and J 8 bases, with 18 bases left between them. CDR3 length: 15 amino acids. Germline lookup yields CDR1 SGHTA and CDR2 FQGTGA. The CDR3 nucleotides are TGTGCCAGCAGCCCGGAGGGAGGACCTGGGGAAAAACTGTTTTTT. Translated, it gives CASSPEGGPGEKLFF.